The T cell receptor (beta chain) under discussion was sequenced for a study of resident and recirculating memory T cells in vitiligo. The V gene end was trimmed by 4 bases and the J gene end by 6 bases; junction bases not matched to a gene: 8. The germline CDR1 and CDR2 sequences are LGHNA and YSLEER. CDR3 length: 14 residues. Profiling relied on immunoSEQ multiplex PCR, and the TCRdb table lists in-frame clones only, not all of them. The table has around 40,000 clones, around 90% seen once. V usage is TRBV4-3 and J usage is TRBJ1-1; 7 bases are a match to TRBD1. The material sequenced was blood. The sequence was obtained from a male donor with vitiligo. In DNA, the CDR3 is TGCGCCAGCAGCCTCGACAGGGCTTCTTCTGAAGCTTTCTTT. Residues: CASSLDRASSEAFF.